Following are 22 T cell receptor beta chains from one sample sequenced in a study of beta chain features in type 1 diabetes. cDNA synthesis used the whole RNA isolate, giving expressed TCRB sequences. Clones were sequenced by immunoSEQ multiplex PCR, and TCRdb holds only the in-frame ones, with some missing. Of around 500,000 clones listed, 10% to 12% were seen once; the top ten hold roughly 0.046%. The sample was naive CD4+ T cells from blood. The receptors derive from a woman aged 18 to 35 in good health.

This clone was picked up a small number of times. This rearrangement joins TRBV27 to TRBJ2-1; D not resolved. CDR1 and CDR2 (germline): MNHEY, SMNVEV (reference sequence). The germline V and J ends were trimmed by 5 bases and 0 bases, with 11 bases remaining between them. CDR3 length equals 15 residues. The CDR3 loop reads CASSLQRSSYNEQFF. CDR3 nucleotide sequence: TGTGCCAGCAGTCTCCAGAGAAGCTCCTACAATGAGCAGTTCTTC.

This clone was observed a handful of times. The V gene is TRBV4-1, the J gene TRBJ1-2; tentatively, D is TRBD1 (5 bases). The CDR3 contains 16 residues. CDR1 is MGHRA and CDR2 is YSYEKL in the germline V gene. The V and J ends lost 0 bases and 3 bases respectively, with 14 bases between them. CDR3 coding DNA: TGCGCCAGCAGCCAAGAGTCAAGGGGCTTGGACTATGGCTACACCTTC. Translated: CASSQESRGLDYGYTF.

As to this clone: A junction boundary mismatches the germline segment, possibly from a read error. CDR3 sequence (DNA): TGTGCTAGCAGCCCGACTAGCGTTGTATCCAAGGGCGTCCAGTACTTC. It translates to CASSPTSVVSKGVQYF. The rearrangement joins TRBV7-7 to TRBJ2-5, with TRBD2 matching over 8 bases. Per germline, CDR1 SSHAT and CDR2 FNYEAQ (reference sequence). This CDR3 region has 16 residues.

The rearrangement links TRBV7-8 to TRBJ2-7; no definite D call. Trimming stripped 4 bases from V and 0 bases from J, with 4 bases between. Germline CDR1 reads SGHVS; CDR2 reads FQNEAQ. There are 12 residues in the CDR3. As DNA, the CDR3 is TGTGCCAGCAGCTCCCACTCCTACGAGCAGTACTTC. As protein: CASSSHSYEQYF. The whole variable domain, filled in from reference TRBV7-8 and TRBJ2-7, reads GAGVSQSPRYKVAKRGQDVALRCDPISGHVSLFWYQQALGQGPEFLTYFQNEAQLDKSGLPSDRFFAERPEGSVSTLKIQRTQQEDSAVYLCASSSHSYEQYFGPGTRLTVT.

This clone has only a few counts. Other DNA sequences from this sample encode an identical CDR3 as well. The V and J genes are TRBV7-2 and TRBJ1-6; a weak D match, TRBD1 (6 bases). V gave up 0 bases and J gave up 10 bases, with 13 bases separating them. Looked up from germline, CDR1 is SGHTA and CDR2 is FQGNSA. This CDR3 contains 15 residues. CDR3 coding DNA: TGTGCCAGCAGCTTAGCGGGGCAGGGGAACTCACCCCTCCACTTT. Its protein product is CASSLAGQGNSPLHF.

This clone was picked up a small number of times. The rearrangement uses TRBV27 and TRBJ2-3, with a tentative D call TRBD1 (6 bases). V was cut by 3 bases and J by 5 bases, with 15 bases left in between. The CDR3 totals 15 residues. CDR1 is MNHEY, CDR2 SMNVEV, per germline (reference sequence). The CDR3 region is CASSFKTGFRDTQYF. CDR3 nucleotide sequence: TGTGCCAGCAGTTTTAAAACAGGGTTTCGAGATACGCAGTATTTT.

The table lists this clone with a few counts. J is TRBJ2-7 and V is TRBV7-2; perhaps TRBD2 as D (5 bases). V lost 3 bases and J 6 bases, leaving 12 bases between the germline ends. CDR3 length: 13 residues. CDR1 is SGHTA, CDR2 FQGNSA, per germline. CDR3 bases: TGTGCCAGCAGCTTCCGGGGTTGGGGCGAGCAGTACTTC. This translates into CASSFRGWGEQYF.

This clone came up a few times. CDR3: CASSQGRGLGQYF. CDR3 DNA sequence: TGCGCCAGCAGCCAAGGGAGGGGTCTCGGGCAGTATTTT. The genes are TRBV4-3 and TRBJ2-3, with a tentative D call TRBD2 (6 bases). Trimming took off 1 base at V and 11 bases at J, with 13 bases between the two ends. The CDR3 runs 13 residues. Germline V lookup: CDR1 LGHNA, CDR2 YSLEER.

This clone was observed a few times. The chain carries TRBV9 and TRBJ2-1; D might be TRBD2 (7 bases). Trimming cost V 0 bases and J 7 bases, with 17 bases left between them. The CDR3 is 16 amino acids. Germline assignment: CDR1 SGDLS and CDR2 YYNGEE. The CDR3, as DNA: TGTGCCAGCAGCGTAGGACGGGGGGCGAGTACAAATGAGCAGTTCTTC. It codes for CASSVGRGASTNEQFF.

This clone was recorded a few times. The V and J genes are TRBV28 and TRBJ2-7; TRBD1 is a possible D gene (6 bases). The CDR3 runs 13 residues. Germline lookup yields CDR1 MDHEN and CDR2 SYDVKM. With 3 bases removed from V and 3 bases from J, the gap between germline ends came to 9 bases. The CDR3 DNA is TGTGCCAGCAGTTTGCAGGGGTTCTACGAGCAGTACGTC. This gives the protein CASSLQGFYEQYV.

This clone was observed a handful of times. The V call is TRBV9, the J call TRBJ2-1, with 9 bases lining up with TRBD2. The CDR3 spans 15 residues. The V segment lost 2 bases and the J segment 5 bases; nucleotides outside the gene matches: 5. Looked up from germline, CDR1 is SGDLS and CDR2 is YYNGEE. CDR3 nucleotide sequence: TGTGCCAGCAGCGTTCTCGCGGGGGGGAACAATGAGCAGTTCTTC. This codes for CASSVLAGGNNEQFF.

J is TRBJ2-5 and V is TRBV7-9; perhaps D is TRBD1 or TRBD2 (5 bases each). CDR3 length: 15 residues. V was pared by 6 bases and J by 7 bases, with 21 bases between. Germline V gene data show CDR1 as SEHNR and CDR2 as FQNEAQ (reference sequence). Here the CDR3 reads CASSRNVGTLRTQYF. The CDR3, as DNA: TGTGCCAGCAGTCGGAACGTGGGGACCCTCAGGACCCAGTACTTC.

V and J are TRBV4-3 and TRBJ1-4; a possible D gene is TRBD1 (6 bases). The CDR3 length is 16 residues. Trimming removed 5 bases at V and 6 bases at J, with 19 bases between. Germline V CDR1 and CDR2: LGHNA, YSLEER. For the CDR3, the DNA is TGCGCCAGCAGCTCGACTTTAAACAGGGTTTATGAAAAACTGTTTTTT. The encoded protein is CASSSTLNRVYEKLFF.

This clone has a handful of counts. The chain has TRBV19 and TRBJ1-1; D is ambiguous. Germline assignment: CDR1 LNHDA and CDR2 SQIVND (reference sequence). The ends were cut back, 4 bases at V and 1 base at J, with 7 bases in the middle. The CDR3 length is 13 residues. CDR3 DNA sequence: TGTGCCAGTAGTAAAAACTCGAACACTGAAGCTTTCTTT. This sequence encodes CASSKNSNTEAFF. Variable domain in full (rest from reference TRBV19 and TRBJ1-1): DGGITQSPKYLFRKEGQNVTLSCEQNLNHDAMYWYRQDPGQGLRLIYYSQIVNDFQKGDIAEGYSVSREKKESFPLTVTSAQKNPTAFYLCASSKNSNTEAFFGQGTRLTVV.

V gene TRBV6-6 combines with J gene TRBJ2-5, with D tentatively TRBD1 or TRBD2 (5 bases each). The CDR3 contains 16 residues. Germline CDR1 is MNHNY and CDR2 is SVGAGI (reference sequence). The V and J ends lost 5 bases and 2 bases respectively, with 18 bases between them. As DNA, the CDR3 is TGTGCCAGCAGTAGCGCCAAGACAGACTATCAAGAGACCCAGTACTTC. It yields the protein CASSSAKTDYQETQYF.

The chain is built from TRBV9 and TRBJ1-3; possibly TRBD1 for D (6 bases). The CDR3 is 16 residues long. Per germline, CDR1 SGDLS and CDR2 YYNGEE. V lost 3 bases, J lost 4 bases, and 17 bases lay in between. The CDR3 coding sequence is TGTGCCAGCAGCGCCCAACAGGGTAATCAGGGAAACACCATATATTTT. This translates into CASSAQQGNQGNTIYF. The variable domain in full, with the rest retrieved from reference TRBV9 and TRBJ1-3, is DSGVTQTPKHLITATGQRVTLRCSPRSGDLSVYWYQQSLDQGLQFLIQYYNGEERAKGNILERFSAQQFPDLHSELNLSSLELGDSALYFCASSAQQGNQGNTIYFGEGSWLTVV.

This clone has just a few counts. The CDR3 DNA follows: TGTGCCAGCAGCGCCGGACAAGGGTACGAGCAGTACTTC. Its protein product is CASSAGQGYEQYF. The rearrangement joins TRBV5-5 to TRBJ2-7; D perhaps matches TRBD1 (5 bases). This CDR3 contains 13 residues. Trimming took off 4 bases at V and 4 bases at J, with 12 bases between the two ends. Per the germline V gene, CDR1 is SGHKS and CDR2 is YYEKEE (reference sequence).

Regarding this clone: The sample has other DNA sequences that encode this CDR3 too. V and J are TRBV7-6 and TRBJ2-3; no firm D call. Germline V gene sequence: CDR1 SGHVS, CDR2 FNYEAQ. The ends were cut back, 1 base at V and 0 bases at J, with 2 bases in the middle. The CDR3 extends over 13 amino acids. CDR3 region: CASSLGSTDTQYF. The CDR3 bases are TGTGCCAGCAGCTTAGGCAGCACAGATACGCAGTATTTT.

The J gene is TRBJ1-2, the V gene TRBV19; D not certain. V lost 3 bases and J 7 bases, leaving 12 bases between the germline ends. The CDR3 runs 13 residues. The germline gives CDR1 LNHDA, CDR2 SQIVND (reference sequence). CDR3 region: CASSIPSEGGYTF. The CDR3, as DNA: TGTGCCAGTAGTATTCCATCGGAGGGTGGCTACACCTTC.

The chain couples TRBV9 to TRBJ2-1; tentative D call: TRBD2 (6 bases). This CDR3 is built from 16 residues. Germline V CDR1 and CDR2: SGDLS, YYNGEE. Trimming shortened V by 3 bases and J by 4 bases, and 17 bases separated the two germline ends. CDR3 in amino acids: CASSGPKGRLYNEQFF. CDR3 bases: TGTGCCAGCAGCGGCCCCAAGGGGAGGTTGTACAATGAGCAGTTCTTC. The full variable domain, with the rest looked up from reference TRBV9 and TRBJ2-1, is DSGVTQTPKHLITATGQRVTLRCSPRSGDLSVYWYQQSLDQGLQFLIQYYNGEERAKGNILERFSAQQFPDLHSELNLSSLELGDSALYFCASSGPKGRLYNEQFFGPGTRLTVL.

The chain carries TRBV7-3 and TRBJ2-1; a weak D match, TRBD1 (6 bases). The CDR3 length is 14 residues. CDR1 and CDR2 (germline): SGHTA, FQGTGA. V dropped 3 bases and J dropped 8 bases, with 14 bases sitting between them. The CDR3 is CASSLGHPGDEQFF. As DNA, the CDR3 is TGTGCCAGCAGCTTGGGACACCCCGGTGATGAGCAGTTCTTC.

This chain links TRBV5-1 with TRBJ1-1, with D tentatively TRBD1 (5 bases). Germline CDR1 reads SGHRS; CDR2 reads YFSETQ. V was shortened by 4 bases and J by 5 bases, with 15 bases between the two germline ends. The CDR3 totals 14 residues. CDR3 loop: CASSPDGARTEAFF. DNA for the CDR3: TGCGCCAGCAGCCCCGACGGGGCGAGGACTGAAGCTTTCTTT. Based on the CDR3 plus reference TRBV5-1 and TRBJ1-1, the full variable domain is KAGVTQTPRYLIKTRGQQVTLSCSPISGHRSVSWYQQTPGQGLQFLFEYFSETQRNKGNFPGRFSGRQFSNSRSEMNVSTLELGDSALYLCASSPDGARTEAFFGQGTRLTVV.